The clone carrying this T cell receptor (beta chain) was counted only a few times. The target antigen is unknown. The data are from a study of cytomegalovirus exposure and HLA in healthy donors. Study-wide results and limits: Accounts indicate the classifier identified cytomegalovirus status with strong specificity and sensitivity. Among TCR sequences, most were rare, though some public TCRs appeared in many donors.

This CDR3 contains 16 residues. Trimming removed 3 bases from V and 1 base from J; junction bases left unmatched: 8. Germline lookup yields CDR1 SGHVS and CDR2 FQNEAQ. The primer mix had 60 Vbeta and 13 Jbeta primers. TCRdb keeps only in-frame clones here, not all; method: immunoSEQ multiplex PCR. Here the sample spans 150,000 to 180,000 clones, 80% being singletons. Material: PBMCs. The TCR sequence derives from a middle-aged woman in good health and CMV-seropositive. This chain uses TRBV7-8 with TRBJ2-5, with 7 bases lining up with TRBD1. The CDR3 DNA sequence: TGTGCCAGCAGCTTCCGCAGGGACAGTATCCAAGAGACCCAGTACTTC. It codes for CASSFRRDSIQETQYF. Filled out from reference TRBV7-8 and TRBJ2-5, the complete variable domain reads GAGVSQSPRYKVAKRGQDVALRCDPISGHVSLFWYQQALGQGPEFLTYFQNEAQLDKSGLPSDRFFAERPEGSVSTLKIQRTQQEDSAVYLCASSFRRDSIQETQYFGPGTRLLVL.